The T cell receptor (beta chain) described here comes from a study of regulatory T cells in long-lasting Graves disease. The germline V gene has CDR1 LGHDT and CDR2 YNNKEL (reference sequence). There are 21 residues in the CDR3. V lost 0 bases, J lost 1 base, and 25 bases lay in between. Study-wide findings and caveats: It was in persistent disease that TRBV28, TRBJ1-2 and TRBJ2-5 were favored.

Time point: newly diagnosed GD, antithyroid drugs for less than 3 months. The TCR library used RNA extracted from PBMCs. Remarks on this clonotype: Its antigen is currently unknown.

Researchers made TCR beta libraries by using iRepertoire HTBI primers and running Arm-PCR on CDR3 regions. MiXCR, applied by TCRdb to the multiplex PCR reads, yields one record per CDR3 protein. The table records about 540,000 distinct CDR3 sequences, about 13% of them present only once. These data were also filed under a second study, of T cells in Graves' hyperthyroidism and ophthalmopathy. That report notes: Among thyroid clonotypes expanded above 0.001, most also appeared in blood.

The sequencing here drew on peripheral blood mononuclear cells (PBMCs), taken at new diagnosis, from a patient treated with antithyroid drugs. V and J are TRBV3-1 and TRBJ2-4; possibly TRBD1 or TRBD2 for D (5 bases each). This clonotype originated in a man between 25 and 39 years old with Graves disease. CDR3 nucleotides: TGTGCCAGCAGCCAAGATTCCTGGGACGAGGGGTCAGGTTTTGCCAAAAACATTCAGTACTTC. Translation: CASSQDSWDEGSGFAKNIQYF. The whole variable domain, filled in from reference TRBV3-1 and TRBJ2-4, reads DTAVSQTPKYLVTQMGNDKSIKCEQNLGHDTMYWYKQDSKKFLKIMFSYNNKELIINETVPNRFSPKSPDKAHLNLHINSLELGDSAVYFCASSQDSWDEGSGFAKNIQYFGAGTRLSVL.